What follows are 17 T cell receptor beta chains derived from one specimen sequenced in a study of blood T cell repertoires in COVID-19. Profiling relied on immunoSEQ multiplex PCR, and the TCRdb table lists in-frame clones only, not all of them. The sample has about 140,000 clones; 85% to 90% are singletons. The sequenced sample was peripheral blood. The receptor set was obtained from a woman aged 45-60 years with active or convalescent COVID-19.

The table lists this clone with a few counts. The V and J genes are TRBV19 and TRBJ2-7; D is undetermined. Germline values: CDR1 LNHDA, CDR2 SQIVND (reference sequence). This CDR3 is 11 amino acids long. Trimming removed 4 bases at V and 2 bases at J, with 3 bases between. CDR3 residues: CASSTAYEQYF. In nucleotides, the CDR3 is TGTGCCAGTAGTACCGCCTACGAGCAGTACTTC.

About this clone: The sample has other DNA sequences that encode this CDR3 too. The V and J genes are TRBV10-3 and TRBJ2-7, with a possible D match to TRBD2 (6 bases). The V end lost 2 bases, the J end lost 2 bases, and 7 bases lay between the germline ends. The CDR3 runs to 13 residues. Germline CDR1 is ENHRY and CDR2 is SYGVKD. CDR3 coding DNA: TGTGCCATCAGTGAGGGGGGGACCTACGAGCAGTACTTC. Its protein is CAISEGGTYEQYF.

The chain joins TRBV5-1 to TRBJ2-2, with 10 nucleotides matching TRBD2. With 3 bases clipped from V and 2 bases from J, the junction kept 7 bases outside the gene matches. The germline gives CDR1 SGHRS, CDR2 YFSETQ. The CDR3 consists of 17 residues. CDR3 amino acids: CASSSTLAGDNTGELFF. The CDR3 nucleotides are TGCGCCAGCAGCTCTACCCTAGCGGGGGATAACACCGGGGAGCTGTTTTTT.

The chain joins TRBV6-2 or TRBV6-3 to TRBJ1-2, with 12 bases that match TRBD1. Germline values: CDR1 MNHEY, CDR2 SVGEGT. Germline trimming cut 0 bases from V and 6 bases from J; bases unmatched to any gene: 5. This CDR3 is 16 amino acids long. The CDR3 spells CASSYSPGQGADGYTF. The CDR3, as DNA: TGTGCCAGCAGTTACTCCCCGGGACAGGGGGCAGATGGCTACACCTTC.

The J gene is TRBJ2-7, the V gene TRBV7-6, with D perhaps matching TRBD1 (6 bases). CDR1 is SGHVS and CDR2 is FNYEAQ in the germline V gene. This CDR3 contains 12 residues. Trimming took 6 bases from V and 4 from J, leaving 10 bases between them. CDR3 protein: CASSLTGYEQYF. CDR3 sequence (DNA): TGTGCCAGCAGTCTTACAGGGTACGAGCAGTACTTC.

This clone was counted a single time. This rearrangement joins TRBV6-4 to TRBJ1-4; D is possibly TRBD1 (5 bases). Trimming took 6 bases from V and 7 from J, leaving 24 bases between them. Looked up from germline, CDR1 is MRHNA and CDR2 is SNTAGT. The CDR3 is 17 amino acids. CDR3 sequence reads: CASRHEPTVSFSEKLFF. The CDR3 nucleotides read TGTGCCAGCAGGCACGAACCGACAGTTAGTTTTAGTGAAAAACTGTTTTTT.

The rearrangement uses TRBV20-1 and TRBJ1-1; perhaps TRBD1 as D (5 bases). With 6 bases removed from V and 8 bases from J, the gap between germline ends came to 10 bases. This CDR3 has 10 amino acids. Germline V gene sequence: CDR1 DFQATT, CDR2 SNEGSKA (reference sequence). CDR3 amino acids: CSALQDEAFF. CDR3 nucleotides: TGCAGTGCCTTACAGGACGAAGCTTTCTTT.

The chain combines TRBV6-4 with TRBJ2-2; D gene unclear. CDR1 MRHNA and CDR2 SNTAGT come from the germline V gene. V shed 0 bases and J shed 5 bases, with 10 bases lying between them. The CDR3 spans 15 residues. CDR3 nucleotide sequence: TGTGCCAGCAGTGACTCGGCAAGTTTAACCGGGGAGCTGTTTTTT. It specifies CASSDSASLTGELFF.

This clone was picked up one time. The chain links TRBV5-1 to TRBJ1-1; no clear D. Germline loops: CDR1 SGHRS, CDR2 YFSETQ. The CDR3 has 13 residues. Trimming shortened V by 4 bases and J by 0 bases, and 7 bases separated the two germline ends. The chain's CDR3 is CASSRVVNTEAFF. Written as DNA, the CDR3 is TGCGCCAGCAGCCGGGTAGTGAACACTGAAGCTTTCTTT.

The chain employs TRBV27 and TRBJ1-1; D may be TRBD1 (6 bases). The CDR3 runs 13 residues. Germline assignment: CDR1 MNHEY and CDR2 SMNVEV (reference sequence). With 2 bases removed from V and 7 bases from J, the gap between germline ends came to 11 bases. CDR3 bases: TGTGCCAGCAGTTTAGCGTCGACAGGTGAAGCTTTCTTT. Translated: CASSLASTGEAFF.

The chain recombines TRBV30 with TRBJ2-1, with 14 bases fitting TRBD2. Germline CDR1 reads GTSNPN; CDR2 reads SVGIG (reference sequence). With 1 base clipped from V and 15 bases from J, the junction kept 11 bases outside the gene matches. The CDR3 length is 15 residues. The chain's CDR3 is CAWSGYAGLAGAAFF. The DNA of the CDR3 is TGTGCCTGGAGTGGTTACGCGGGACTAGCGGGGGCGGCGTTCTTC.

The chain is built from TRBV5-8 and TRBJ2-7, with a tentative D call TRBD1 (5 bases). The germline CDR1 and CDR2 sequences are SGHTS and YDEGEE. The CDR3 extends over 14 amino acids. V lost 0 bases and J 3 bases, leaving 10 bases between the germline ends. The CDR3 protein is CASSLAQGGYEQYF. As DNA, the CDR3 is TGTGCCAGCAGCTTGGCCCAGGGTGGCTACGAGCAGTACTTC.

The chain recombines TRBV27 with TRBJ1-2; 12 nucleotides match TRBD1. The CDR3 covers 16 residues. Per germline, CDR1 MNHEY and CDR2 SMNVEV (reference sequence). After removal of 4 bases from V and 7 bases from J, the junction contained 10 bases not matched to a gene. The CDR3 loop reads CASSSGTGGRLFGYTF. In DNA, the CDR3 is TGTGCCAGCAGTTCAGGGACAGGGGGCCGCCTTTTTGGCTACACCTTC.

This chain connects TRBV2 to TRBJ1-2; 9 bases align to TRBD1. Germline loops: CDR1 SNHLY, CDR2 FYNNEI. After removal of 6 bases from V and 4 bases from J, the junction contained 15 bases not matched to a gene. The length of the CDR3 is 17 residues. The CDR3 region has the DNA TGTGCCAGCAGCCCGGGACAGGGTTTAGCTATTGGCTATGGCTACACCTTC. Its translation is CASSPGQGLAIGYGYTF.

For the CDR3, the DNA is TGTGCCAGCAGCCTCAGGGATGGTGGCTACACCTTC. Protein sequence: CASSLRDGGYTF. The J gene is TRBJ1-2, the V gene TRBV6-2 or TRBV6-3, with a possible D match to TRBD1 (5 bases). Trimming stripped 6 bases from V and 7 bases from J, with 12 bases between. This CDR3 comprises 12 residues. Germline V gene data show CDR1 as MNHEY and CDR2 as SVGEGT.

The chain joins TRBV7-8 to TRBJ2-5; 8 bases map to TRBD1. Unmatched junction bases numbered 7, after V lost 5 bases and J lost 5 bases. The V gene's germline CDR1 is SGHVS and CDR2 FQNEAQ. The CDR3 is 14 amino acids. The CDR3 sequence: CASSPDRVDETQYF. CDR3 bases: TGTGCCAGCAGCCCGGACAGGGTGGACGAGACCCAGTACTTC.

The chain combines TRBV7-2 with TRBJ1-1, with D uncertain. CDR3 size: 15 residues. The germline CDR1 and CDR2 sequences are SGHTA and FQGNSA. The V gene lost 4 bases and the J gene lost 4 bases, with 16 bases spanning the gap. The CDR3 is CASSYHPRGGTEAFF. CDR3 coding DNA: TGTGCCAGCAGCTACCACCCCCGAGGAGGCACTGAAGCTTTCTTT.